This is a list of T cell receptor beta chains from one sample in a study of CD8+CD57+ T cells in acquired aplastic anemia. TCRdb itself ran the reads through MiXCR, one entry per CDR3 protein. The sample lists 300,000 or so distinct CDR3 sequences; 50% to 70% were seen once. The source material was sorted CD4+, CD8+, or CD8+CD57+ T cells (not recorded which) from PBMCs. These TCRs come from a human donor with severe aplastic anemia or a healthy control (not recorded which). CDR3s include the opening cysteine and the closing phenylalanine or tryptophan.

CDR3 protein	V gene	J gene
CSAAGTAHSYEQYF	TRBV20-1	TRBJ2-7
CAIESAGNEQFF	TRBV10-3	TRBJ2-1
CSAEGGGGRETQYF	TRBV20-1	TRBJ2-5
CASSWEGRAGEQFF	TRBV7-6	TRBJ2-1
CASRMGGALVDSPLHF	TRBV27	TRBJ1-6
CATVDGGADTQYF	TRBV15	TRBJ2-3
CASSLALWQPQHF	TRBV7-2	TRBJ1-5
CASRTGTGEYEQYF	TRBV5-1	TRBJ2-7
CASSAELAVVGSAFF	TRBV9	TRBJ1-1
CSVLTSRSYEQYF	TRBV20-1	TRBJ2-7
CASTDRGREQFF	TRBV10-1	TRBJ2-1
CASSLSGARGYGYTF	TRBV28	TRBJ1-2
CASSTQGAQGNQPQHF	TRBV19	TRBJ1-5
CASSQNTYEQYF	TRBV5-6	TRBJ2-7
CASSLQGAYEQYF	TRBV7-9	TRBJ2-7
CASSLAWGNYGYTF	TRBV7-9	TRBJ1-2
CASTSGGDEQFF	TRBV12-3/TRBV12-4	TRBJ2-1
CATSDPKNEQFF	TRBV24-1	TRBJ2-1
CASGPTGNYGYTF	TRBV2	TRBJ1-2
CASSASGGGQETQYF	TRBV2	TRBJ2-5
CASTKTSGGQYF	TRBV2	TRBJ2-3
CASYTPRASGGGEGETQYF	TRBV2	TRBJ2-5
CASSEYRSNQPQHYF	TRBV25-1	TRBJ2-7
CASSLESGVGTGELFF	TRBV7-9	TRBJ2-2
CASSLGRRLANTEAFF	TRBV2	TRBJ1-1
CSANRDSYGYTF	TRBV20-1	TRBJ1-2
CASSFLAGGNTGELFF	TRBV25-1	TRBJ2-2
CSARDRGGHNNEQFF	TRBV20-1	TRBJ2-1
CASTSQGGGVEQYF	TRBV6-1	TRBJ2-7
CSVQTGNNSPLHF	TRBV29-1	TRBJ1-6
CASSQEVSTGNQPQHF	TRBV4-2	TRBJ1-5
CASSSGPSGGPINEQFF	TRBV7-3	TRBJ2-1
CASSRRQSPLHF	TRBV27	TRBJ1-6
CASSPPYGTAFTSTDTQYF	TRBV25-1	TRBJ2-3
CSAKGGGTNTIYF	TRBV20-1	TRBJ1-3
CASSPRLLYEQYF	TRBV7-2	TRBJ2-7
CSASVSEDEQFF	TRBV20-1	TRBJ2-1
CASSLDGTEQYF	TRBV11-2	TRBJ2-7
CASSGLAGCNEQFF	TRBV7-9	TRBJ2-1
CATHSLQLNTEAFF	TRBV15	TRBJ1-1